The present entry profiles one TCR beta chain with its context. Caucasian adults living in Nashville, Tennessee, provided all samples. This entry comes from a study of shared clonotypes between healthy human individuals. The germline CDR1 and CDR2 sequences are DFQATT and SNEGSKA (reference sequence). The CDR3 runs to 10 residues. Trimming stripped 2 bases from V and 1 base from J, with 0 bases between. The assay was carried out at the deep level. Study processing details: ImmunoSEQ only sent back junction sequences with no quality scores, so filtering was done differently. This table comes from immunoSEQ multiplex PCR, and its TCRdb copy is limited to in-frame clones, with some not included. V and J calls and clone size are copied from that table; D and trimming were computed from the DNA. The data show 98,000 or so clones, approximately 70% seen once.

J is TRBJ2-7 and V is TRBV20-1; D is ambiguous. The sequenced sample was memory CD8+ T cells sorted from blood. Subset specified: CD45RO+ cells pooled with CCR7-negative TemRA cells. The TCR comes from a woman aged 25-40 years in good health. The CDR3 bases are TGCAGTGCTAGATCCTACGAGCAGTACTTC. It yields the protein CSARSYEQYF.